This T cell receptor (beta chain) is from a study of cytomegalovirus exposure and HLA in healthy donors. Study-level results: Later analysis demonstrated an association between a missense DCLRE1C variant and TCR beta V- and J-gene trimming.

For this clone: Its antigen is unknown.

The V end was cut by 4 bases, the J end by 6 bases, with 6 bases between. This CDR3 is 11 amino acids long. Germline V gene sequence: CDR1 MNHNY, CDR2 SVGAGI (reference sequence). Primers: 60 Vbeta forward and 13 Jbeta reverse. Produced via immunoSEQ multiplex PCR; TCRdb's table is partial and in-frame only. Seen here are 76,000 or so clones, less than 80% observed once, and the top ten hold approximately 2.4%. This clonotype originated in a man aged 25-45 years in good health and CMV-seronegative. Sequenced: PBMCs. V and J are TRBV6-6 and TRBJ1-2, with no clear D. CDR3 loop: CASSLRDGYTF. In DNA, the CDR3 is TGTGCCAGCAGTTTGAGGGATGGCTACACCTTC.